A single sample gave rise to the 4 T cell receptor beta chains below, sequenced in a study of control samples from healthy donors and cancer patients. Method: immunoSEQ multiplex PCR; TCRdb's copy keeps in-frame clones and lacks some. The sample has under 450,000 clones, approximately 90% seen once. The sample was PBMCs. These receptors all stem from a man aged 35 to 55 with head and neck cancer.

As for this clone: The same CDR3 can be traced to other DNA sequences in this sample. The CDR3 spells CAWSVASTDTQYF. Here the CDR3 DNA reads TGTGCCTGGAGTGTGGCCAGCACAGATACGCAGTATTTT. The rearrangement joins TRBV30 to TRBJ2-3; D ambiguous. The CDR3 spans 13 residues. From germline, CDR1 is GTSNPN and CDR2 SVGIG (reference sequence). Trimming cost V 0 bases and J 0 bases, with 4 bases left between them.

V and J are TRBV19 and TRBJ1-1; D gene unclear. The CDR3 runs 14 residues. The germline CDR1 and CDR2 sequences are LNHDA and SQIVND (reference sequence). V was shortened by 5 bases and J by 1 base, with 11 bases between the two germline ends. For the CDR3, the DNA is TGTGCCAGTAGTCAAGTCGGTGGGAACACTGAAGCTTTCTTT. This gives the protein CASSQVGGNTEAFF.

The J gene is TRBJ2-7, the V gene TRBV11-2, with a possible D match to TRBD1 (6 bases). V was pared by 0 bases and J by 4 bases, with 13 bases between. This CDR3 is built from 15 residues. CDR1 and CDR2 from the germline V gene are SGHAT and FQNNGV. The DNA of the CDR3 is TGTGCCAGCAGCTTAGATTCGAGACAGGCGTACGAGCAGTACTTC. Translating gives CASSLDSRQAYEQYF. Together with reference TRBV11-2 and TRBJ2-7, the CDR3 gives the full variable domain: EAGVAQSPRYKIIEKRQSVAFWCNPISGHATLYWYQQILGQGPKLLIQFQNNGVVDDSQLPKDRFSAERLKGVDSTLKIQPAKLEDSAVYLCASSLDSRQAYEQYFGPGTRLTVT.

This rearrangement joins TRBV11-3 to TRBJ2-5; 7 nucleotides agree with TRBD2. The CDR3 is made up of 15 amino acids. The trim removed 5 bases at V and 2 bases at J, leaving 8 bases unmatched. Germline values: CDR1 SGHNT, CDR2 YENEEA. The CDR3 coding sequence is TGTGCCAGCAGCCCGCGGACGGGGGGTCAAGAGACCCAGTACTTC. The encoded protein is CASSPRTGGQETQYF. Looking up the rest from reference TRBV11-3 and TRBJ2-5 gives the full variable domain: EAGVVQSPRYKIIEKKQPVAFWCNPISGHNTLYWYLQNLGQGPELLIRYENEEAVDDSQLPKDRFSAERLKGVDSTLKIQPAELGDSAVYLCASSPRTGGQETQYFGPGTRLLVL.